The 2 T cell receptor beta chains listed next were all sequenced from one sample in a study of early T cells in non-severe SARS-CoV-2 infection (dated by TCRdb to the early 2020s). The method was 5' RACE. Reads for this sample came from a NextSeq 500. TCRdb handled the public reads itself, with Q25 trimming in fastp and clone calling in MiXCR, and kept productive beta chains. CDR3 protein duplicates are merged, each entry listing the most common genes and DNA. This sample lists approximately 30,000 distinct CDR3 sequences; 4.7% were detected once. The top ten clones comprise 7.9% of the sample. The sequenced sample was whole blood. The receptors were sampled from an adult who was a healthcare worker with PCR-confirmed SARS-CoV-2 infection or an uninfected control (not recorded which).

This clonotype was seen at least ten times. CDR3 DNA: TGTGCCAGCAGTTTAGCGCTCGGCCAGCCCCAGCATTTT. Translating it yields CASSLALGQPQHF. The rearrangement joins TRBV12-3 or TRBV12-4 to TRBJ1-5, with unresolved D. Trimming removed 0 bases from V and 7 bases from J, with 7 bases in between. The CDR3 spans 13 residues.

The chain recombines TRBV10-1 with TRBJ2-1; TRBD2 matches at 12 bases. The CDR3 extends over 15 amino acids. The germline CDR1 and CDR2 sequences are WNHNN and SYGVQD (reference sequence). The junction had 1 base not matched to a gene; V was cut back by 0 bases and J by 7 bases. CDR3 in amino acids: CASSESTSGGNEQFF. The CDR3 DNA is TGCGCCAGCAGTGAGTCGACTAGCGGGGGAAATGAGCAGTTCTTC.